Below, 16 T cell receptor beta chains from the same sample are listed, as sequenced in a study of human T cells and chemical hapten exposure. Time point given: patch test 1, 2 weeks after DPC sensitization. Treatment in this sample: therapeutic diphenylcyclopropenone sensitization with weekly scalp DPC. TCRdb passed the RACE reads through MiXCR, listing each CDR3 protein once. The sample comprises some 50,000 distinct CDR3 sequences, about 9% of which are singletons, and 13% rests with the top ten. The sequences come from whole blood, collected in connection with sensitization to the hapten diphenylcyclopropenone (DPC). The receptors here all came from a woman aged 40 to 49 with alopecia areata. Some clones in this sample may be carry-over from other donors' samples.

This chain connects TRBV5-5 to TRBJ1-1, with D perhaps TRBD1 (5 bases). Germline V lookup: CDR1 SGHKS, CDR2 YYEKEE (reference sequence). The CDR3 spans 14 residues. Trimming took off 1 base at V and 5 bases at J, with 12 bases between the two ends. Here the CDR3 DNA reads TGTGCCAGCAGCTTGCTTACAGGTCTGACTGAAGCTTTCTTT. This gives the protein CASSLLTGLTEAFF. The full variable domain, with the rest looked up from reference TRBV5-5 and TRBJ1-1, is DAGVTQSPTHLIKTRGQQVTLRCSPISGHKSVSWYQQVLGQGPQFIFQYYEKEERGRGNFPDRFSARQFPNYSSELNVNALLLGDSALYLCASSLLTGLTEAFFGQGTRLTVV.

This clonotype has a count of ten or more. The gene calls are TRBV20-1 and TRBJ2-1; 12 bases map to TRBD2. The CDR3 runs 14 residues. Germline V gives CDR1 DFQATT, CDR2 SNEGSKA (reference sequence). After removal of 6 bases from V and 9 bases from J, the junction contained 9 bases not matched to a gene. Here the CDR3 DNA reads TGCAGTGCCGGGAGTCTAGCGGGGGGGATTGAGCAGTTCTTC. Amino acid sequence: CSAGSLAGGIEQFF.

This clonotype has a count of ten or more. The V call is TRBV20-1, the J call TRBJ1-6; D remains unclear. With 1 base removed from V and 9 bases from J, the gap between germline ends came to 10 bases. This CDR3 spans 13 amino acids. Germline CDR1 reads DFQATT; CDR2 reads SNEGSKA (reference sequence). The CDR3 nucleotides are TGCAGTGCTAGAGTTCGGGGTAGTTCACCCCTCCACTTT. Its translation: CSARVRGSSPLHF.

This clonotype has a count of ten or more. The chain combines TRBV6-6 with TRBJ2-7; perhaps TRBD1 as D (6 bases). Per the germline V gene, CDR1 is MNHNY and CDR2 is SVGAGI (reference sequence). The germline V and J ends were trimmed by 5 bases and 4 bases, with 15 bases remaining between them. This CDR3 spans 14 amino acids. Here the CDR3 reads CASSEPGHSYEQYF. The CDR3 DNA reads TGTGCCAGCAGTGAACCGGGACACTCATACGAGCAGTACTTC.

The CDR3 loop is CATSSNLGGQPQHF. For the CDR3, the DNA is TGTGCCACCAGCAGCAACCTGGGTGGTCAGCCCCAGCATTTT. The genes are TRBV15 and TRBJ1-5; D unresolved. Germline assignment: CDR1 LNHNV and CDR2 YYDKDF (reference sequence). This CDR3 is 14 amino acids long. The ends were cut back, 3 bases at V and 6 bases at J, with 12 bases in the middle. The variable domain in full, completed from reference TRBV15 and TRBJ1-5, reads DAMVIQNPRYQVTQFGKPVTLSCSQTLNHNVMYWYQQKSSQAPKLLFHYYDKDFNNEADTPDNFQSRRPNTSFCFLDIRSPGLGDTAMYLCATSSNLGGQPQHFGDGTRLSIL.

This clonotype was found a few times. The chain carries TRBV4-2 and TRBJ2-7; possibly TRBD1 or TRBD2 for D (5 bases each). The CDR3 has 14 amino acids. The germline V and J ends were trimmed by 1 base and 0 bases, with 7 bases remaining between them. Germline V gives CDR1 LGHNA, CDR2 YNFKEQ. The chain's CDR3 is CASSQVGTSYEQYF. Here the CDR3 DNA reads TGTGCCAGCAGCCAAGTAGGGACCTCCTACGAGCAGTACTTC.

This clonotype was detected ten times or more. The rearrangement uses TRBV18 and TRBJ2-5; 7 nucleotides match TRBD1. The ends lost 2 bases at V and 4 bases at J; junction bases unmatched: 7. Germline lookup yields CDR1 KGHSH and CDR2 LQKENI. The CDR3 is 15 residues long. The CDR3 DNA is TGTGCCAGCTCACCAGACAGGGTTTTAGGAGAGACCCAGTACTTC. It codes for CASSPDRVLGETQYF.

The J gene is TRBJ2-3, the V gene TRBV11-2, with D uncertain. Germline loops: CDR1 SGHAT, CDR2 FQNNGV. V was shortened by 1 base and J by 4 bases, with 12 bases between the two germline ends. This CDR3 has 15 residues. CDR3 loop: CASSLGQRRADTQYF. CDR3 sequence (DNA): TGTGCCAGCAGCTTAGGGCAGAGACGGGCAGATACGCAGTATTTT. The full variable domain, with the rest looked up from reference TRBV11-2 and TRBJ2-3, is EAGVAQSPRYKIIEKRQSVAFWCNPISGHATLYWYQQILGQGPKLLIQFQNNGVVDDSQLPKDRFSAERLKGVDSTLKIQPAKLEDSAVYLCASSLGQRRADTQYFGPGTRLTVL.

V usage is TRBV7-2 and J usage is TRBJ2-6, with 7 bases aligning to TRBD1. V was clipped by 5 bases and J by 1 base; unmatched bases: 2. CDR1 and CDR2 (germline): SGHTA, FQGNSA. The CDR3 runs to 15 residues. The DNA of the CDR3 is TGTGCCAGCAGCACACAGGGGTCTGGGGCCAACGTCCTGACTTTC. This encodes CASSTQGSGANVLTF.

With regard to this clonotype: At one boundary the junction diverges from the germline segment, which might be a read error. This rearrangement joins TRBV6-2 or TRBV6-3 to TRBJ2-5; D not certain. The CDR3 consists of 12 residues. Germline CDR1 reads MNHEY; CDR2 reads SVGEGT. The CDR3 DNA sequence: TGTACCAGCAAGAGGCAGCAAGAGACCCAGTACTTC. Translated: CTSKRQQETQYF.

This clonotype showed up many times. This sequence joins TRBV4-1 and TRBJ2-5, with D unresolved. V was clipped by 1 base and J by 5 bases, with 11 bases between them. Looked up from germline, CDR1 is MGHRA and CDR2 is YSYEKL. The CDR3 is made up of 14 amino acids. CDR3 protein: CASSQVVIGETQYF. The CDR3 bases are TGCGCCAGCAGCCAAGTGGTAATTGGGGAGACCCAGTACTTC.

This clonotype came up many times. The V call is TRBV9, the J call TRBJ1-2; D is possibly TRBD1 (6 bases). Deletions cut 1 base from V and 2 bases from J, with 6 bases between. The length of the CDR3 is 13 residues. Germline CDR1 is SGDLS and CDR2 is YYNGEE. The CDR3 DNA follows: TGTGCCAGCAGCGTACAGGGGAACTATGGCTACACCTTC. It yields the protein CASSVQGNYGYTF. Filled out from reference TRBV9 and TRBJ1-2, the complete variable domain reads DSGVTQTPKHLITATGQRVTLRCSPRSGDLSVYWYQQSLDQGLQFLIQYYNGEERAKGNILERFSAQQFPDLHSELNLSSLELGDSALYFCASSVQGNYGYTFGSGTRLTVV.

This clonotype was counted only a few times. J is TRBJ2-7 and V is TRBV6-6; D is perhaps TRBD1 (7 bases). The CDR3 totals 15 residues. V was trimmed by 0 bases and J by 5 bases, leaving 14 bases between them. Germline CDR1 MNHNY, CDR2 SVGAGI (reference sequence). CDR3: CASSYSSQGGDEQYF. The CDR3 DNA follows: TGTGCCAGCAGTTACTCGAGCCAGGGGGGCGACGAGCAGTACTTC.

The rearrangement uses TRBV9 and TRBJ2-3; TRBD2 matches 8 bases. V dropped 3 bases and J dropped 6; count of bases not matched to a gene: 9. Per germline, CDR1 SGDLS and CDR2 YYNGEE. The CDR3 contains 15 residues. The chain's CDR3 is CASSETSGARDTQYF. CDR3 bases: TGTGCCAGCAGCGAAACTAGCGGCGCAAGGGATACGCAGTATTTT.

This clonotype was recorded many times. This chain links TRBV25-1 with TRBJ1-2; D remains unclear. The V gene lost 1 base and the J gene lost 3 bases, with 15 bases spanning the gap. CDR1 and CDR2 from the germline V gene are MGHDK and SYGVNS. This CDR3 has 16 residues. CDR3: CASSESDYPVDYGYTF. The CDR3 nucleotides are TGTGCCAGCAGTGAATCCGATTACCCGGTTGACTATGGCTACACCTTC.

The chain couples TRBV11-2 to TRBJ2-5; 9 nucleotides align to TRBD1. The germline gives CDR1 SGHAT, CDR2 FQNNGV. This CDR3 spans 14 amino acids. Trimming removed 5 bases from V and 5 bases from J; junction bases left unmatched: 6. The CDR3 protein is CASSPNRGLETQYF. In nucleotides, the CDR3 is TGTGCCAGCAGCCCCAACAGGGGGCTCGAGACCCAGTACTTC.